This T cell receptor beta chain was recovered during a study of early T cells in non-severe SARS-CoV-2 infection. Points from the study as a whole: Sequences matched to VDJdb favored anti-spike CD8 responses, while private and CD4 specificities were missed.

A note on this clonotype: What it binds is not known.

Researchers tagged individual cDNA molecules with unique molecular identifiers. In TCRdb, the 5' RACE reads were re-called with MiXCR into one record per CDR3 protein. Of more than 65,000 distinct CDR3 sequences listed, around 15% are singletons. The CDR3 contains 12 residues. Germline V gene lookup returns CDR1 SQVTM and CDR2 ANQGSEA. V was shortened by 4 bases and J by 1 base, with 5 bases between the two germline ends. The rearrangement uses TRBV29-1 and TRBJ1-3; D is unclear. The sequenced sample was whole blood. This sequence was found in an adult who was a healthcare worker with PCR-confirmed SARS-CoV-2 infection or an uninfected control (not recorded which). The CDR3 reads CSVVISGNTIYF. In nucleotides, the CDR3 is TGCAGCGTTGTTATATCTGGAAACACCATATATTTT. The complete variable domain, with remaining parts taken from reference TRBV29-1 and TRBJ1-3, reads SAVISQKPSRDICQRGTSLTIQCQVDSQVTMMFWYRQQPGQSLTLIATANQGSEATYESGFVIDKFPISRPNLTFSTLTVSNMSPEDSSIYLCSVVISGNTIYFGEGSWLTVV.